Listed here are 26 T cell receptor beta chains from one sample, sequenced in a study of shared clonotypes between healthy human individuals. Only in-frame clones appear in the TCRdb table, and some are missing; sequencing was by immunoSEQ multiplex PCR. This sample has 300,000 to 400,000 clones; around nine tenths occur once, and the top ten carry around 15%. Specimen: memory CD8+ T cells sorted from blood. Subset given: CD45RO+ cells pooled with CCR7-negative TemRA cells. These receptors all come from a young man in good health.

Concerning this clone: This same CDR3 is encoded by further DNA sequences in the sample. This chain uses TRBV27 with TRBJ2-7, with D possibly being TRBD2 (5 bases). The V gene's germline CDR1 is MNHEY and CDR2 SMNVEV (reference sequence). The CDR3 runs 14 residues. V lost 3 bases and J lost 4, with 13 bases in between. The CDR3 nucleotides are TGTGCCAGCAGTTTGAAGGGAGAGGTATACGAGCAGTACTTC. It specifies CASSLKGEVYEQYF.

This clone is categorized as large (0.1 to 1%). The identical CDR3 is also encoded by other nucleotide sequences in the sample. This chain joins TRBV19 and TRBJ2-6, with 8 nucleotides matching TRBD1. Per germline, CDR1 LNHDA and CDR2 SQIVND (reference sequence). This CDR3 contains 19 residues. V was clipped by 1 base and J by 0 bases; unmatched bases: 8. The CDR3 protein is CASSIAAGGTRSGANVLTF. The CDR3, as DNA: TGTGCCAGTAGTATAGCGGCAGGGGGCACACGCTCTGGGGCCAACGTCCTGACTTTC.

The V and J genes are TRBV30 and TRBJ2-3, with 10 bases identical to TRBD2. CDR3 size: 15 residues. Germline V gene lookup returns CDR1 GTSNPN and CDR2 SVGIG (reference sequence). V lost 3 bases, J lost 3 bases, and 6 bases stayed unmatched. CDR3 DNA sequence: TGTGCCTGGAGCGCACTAGCGGGGACAACAGATACGCAGTATTTT. Translated, it gives CAWSALAGTTDTQYF.

The chain couples TRBV4-1 to TRBJ1-1; D is perhaps TRBD1 (6 bases). Trimming removed 7 bases at V and 2 bases at J, with 20 bases between. The germline V gene has CDR1 MGHRA and CDR2 YSYEKL. This CDR3 has 16 residues. The CDR3 is CASTGRGVSYNTEAFF. DNA for the CDR3: TGCGCCAGCACCGGAAGGGGGGTGTCGTATAACACTGAAGCTTTCTTT.

This sequence joins TRBV9 and TRBJ1-2; a possible D gene is TRBD1 (5 bases). Germline lookup yields CDR1 SGDLS and CDR2 YYNGEE. CDR3 length: 14 residues. V was clipped by 3 bases and J by 3 bases, with 12 bases between them. CDR3 DNA sequence: TGTGCCAGCAGCGCGATGGGGGAGTACTATGGCTACACCTTC. Translated, it gives CASSAMGEYYGYTF. The entire variable domain, with the rest obtained from reference TRBV9 and TRBJ1-2, is as follows: DSGVTQTPKHLITATGQRVTLRCSPRSGDLSVYWYQQSLDQGLQFLIQYYNGEERAKGNILERFSAQQFPDLHSELNLSSLELGDSALYFCASSAMGEYYGYTFGSGTRLTVV.

This chain joins TRBV9 and TRBJ1-5; TRBD1 agrees at 11 bases. The CDR3 has 15 amino acids. The V gene end was trimmed by 3 bases and the J gene end by 6 bases; junction bases not matched to a gene: 5. Germline lookup yields CDR1 SGDLS and CDR2 YYNGEE. CDR3 in amino acids: CASSAGQGAVQPQHF. CDR3 coding DNA: TGTGCCAGCAGCGCAGGACAGGGGGCGGTTCAGCCCCAGCATTTT.

The chain is built from TRBV25-1 and TRBJ2-5; D is tentatively TRBD1 or TRBD2 (5 bases each). Germline V lookup: CDR1 MGHDK, CDR2 SYGVNS. Deletions cut 3 bases from V and 4 bases from J, with 9 bases between. This CDR3 contains 13 residues. The chain's CDR3 is CASSDIGTETQYF. CDR3 sequence (DNA): TGTGCCAGCAGTGATATTGGGACAGAGACCCAGTACTTC.

The chain joins TRBV18 to TRBJ2-7, with TRBD1 matching 11 bases. The CDR3 totals 15 residues. The V and J ends lost 1 base and 1 base, in that order; junction bases with no gene match: 0. Germline V lookup: CDR1 KGHSH, CDR2 LQKENI. The CDR3 here is CASSPRDRGSYEQYF. In DNA, the CDR3 is TGTGCCAGCTCACCACGGGACAGGGGGTCCTACGAGCAGTACTTC.

This clone was counted a single time. The J gene is TRBJ2-7, the V gene TRBV7-2; TRBD1 is a possible D gene (6 bases). CDR1 is SGHTA, CDR2 FQGNSA, per germline. V dropped 5 bases and J dropped 4 bases, with 12 bases sitting between them. CDR3 length equals 13 residues. CDR3 region: CASSPGVGYEQYF. CDR3 bases: TGTGCCAGCAGCCCAGGGGTAGGGTACGAGCAGTACTTC.

The J gene is TRBJ2-3, the V gene TRBV7-9; a weak D match, TRBD1 (5 bases). Germline V lookup: CDR1 SEHNR, CDR2 FQNEAQ (reference sequence). V was cut by 1 base and J by 0 bases, with 11 bases left in between. The CDR3 has 16 amino acids. The CDR3 bases are TGTGCCAGCAGCTTAGTAGGGGTCCCGAGCACAGATACGCAGTATTTT. As protein: CASSLVGVPSTDTQYF.

With regard to this clone: One end of the junction varies from germline; a read error may be responsible. V usage is TRBV19 and J usage is TRBJ2-5, with D possibly matching TRBD2 (6 bases). The germline V gene has CDR1 LNHDA and CDR2 SQIVND (reference sequence). The CDR3 length is 16 residues. The CDR3 DNA reads as TGTGCCAGTAGTAGCGCGGGGTGGGGAATACAAGAGACTCAGTACTTC. Amino acids: CASSSAGWGIQETQYF.

This chain's CDR3 is CASSQLLRSTTVRYGYTF. The CDR3 nucleotides are TGCGCCAGCAGCCAATTATTGAGGTCTACTACAGTTAGATATGGCTACACCTTC. V gene TRBV4-1 combines with J gene TRBJ1-2; D gene uncertain. The CDR3 is 18 residues long. From germline, CDR1 is MGHRA and CDR2 YSYEKL. V dropped 2 bases and J dropped 5 bases, with 24 bases sitting between them.

In DNA form, the CDR3 reads TGTGCCAGCAGTTTCGTGGAGGGGGCGCTGAATGGCTACACCTTC. Its translation is CASSFVEGALNGYTF. The chain uses TRBV28 and TRBJ1-2; TRBD1 matches at 7 bases. The V gene's germline CDR1 is MDHEN and CDR2 SYDVKM. The CDR3 runs to 15 residues. V was clipped by 3 bases and J by 6 bases; unmatched bases: 10.

The chain links TRBV4-1 to TRBJ2-7; tentative D call: TRBD1 (5 bases). The CDR3 covers 15 residues. The V end lost 5 bases, the J end lost 2 bases, and 16 bases lay between the germline ends. The germline V gene encodes CDR1 MGHRA and CDR2 YSYEKL. The CDR3, as DNA: TGCGCCAGCAGCTCCAGGGATTGGCCTACCTACGAGCAGTACTTC. Translation: CASSSRDWPTYEQYF.

The rearrangement links TRBV25-1 to TRBJ1-2; the match to TRBD1 covers 9 bases. The CDR3 runs 16 residues. V gave up 1 base and J gave up 4 bases; unmatched junction bases: 7. Germline CDR1 MGHDK, CDR2 SYGVNS. CDR3: CASSESHDRGAYGYTF. The CDR3 bases are TGTGCCAGCAGTGAATCCCATGACAGGGGGGCCTATGGCTACACCTTC.

V is TRBV5-8 and J is TRBJ2-7; D may be TRBD1 (6 bases). The CDR3 is 14 amino acids. Trimming shortened V by 4 bases and J by 2 bases, and 13 bases separated the two germline ends. Per the germline V gene, CDR1 is SGHTS and CDR2 is YDEGEE. The CDR3 protein is CASSLSDSTYEQYF. DNA for the CDR3: TGTGCCAGCAGCCTCTCGGACAGCACCTACGAGCAGTACTTC. The full variable domain, its missing parts supplied by reference TRBV5-8 and TRBJ2-7, is EAGVTQSPTHLIKTRGQQATLRCSPISGHTSVYWYQQALGLGLQFLLWYDEGEERNRGNFPPRFSGRQFPNYSSELNVNALELEDSALYLCASSLSDSTYEQYFGPGTRLTVT.

The rearrangement links TRBV4-3 to TRBJ1-2, with a tentative D call TRBD1 (6 bases). This CDR3 has 15 residues. The germline V and J ends were trimmed by 1 base and 4 bases, with 13 bases remaining between them. Per the germline V gene, CDR1 is LGHNA and CDR2 is YSLEER. The CDR3 region has the DNA TGCGCCAGCAGCCAAGCTCAAGGGGGACTCTATGGCTACACCTTC. Its translation is CASSQAQGGLYGYTF.

Relative to its sample, this clone is medium-sized. Mismatch with germline at one junction end may stem from a read error. The chain uses TRBV11-2 and TRBJ2-7, with TRBD2 matching 7 bases. There are 14 residues in the CDR3. CDR1 SGHAT and CDR2 FQNNGV come from the germline V gene. DNA of the CDR3: TGTGCCAGCAGCTTAGAACCCAGCGGGGACCTAACAGACTTC. It is translated as CASSLEPSGDLTDF. Using reference TRBV11-2 and TRBJ2-7 for the parts outside the CDR3, the full variable domain is EAGVAQSPRYKIIEKRQSVAFWCNPISGHATLYWYQQILGQGPKLLIQFQNNGVVDDSQLPKDRFSAERLKGVDSTLKIQPAKLEDSAVYLCASSLEPSGDLTDFGPGTRLTVT.

V gene TRBV4-3 combines with J gene TRBJ1-2, with a tentative D call TRBD1 (5 bases). CDR1 is LGHNA and CDR2 is YSLEER in the germline V gene. The V end lost 1 base, the J end lost 4 bases, and 13 bases lay between the germline ends. The CDR3 is 15 residues long. The CDR3 region has the DNA TGCGCCAGCAGCCAAGTTCAGGGATCCTTCTATGGCTACACCTTC. Residues: CASSQVQGSFYGYTF.

The chain employs TRBV6-1 and TRBJ1-2, with D hard to call. CDR1 and CDR2 (germline): MNHNS, SASEGT. V lost 2 bases, J lost 5 bases, and 12 bases lay in between. The CDR3 has 14 amino acids. The CDR3 here is CASSELGGAYGYTF. The CDR3 region has the DNA TGTGCCAGCAGTGAACTCGGCGGAGCTTATGGCTACACCTTC.

The chain carries TRBV18 and TRBJ2-7; TRBD2 matches at 15 bases. The V and J ends lost 4 bases and 3 bases, in that order; junction bases with no gene match: 13. Germline V CDR1 and CDR2: KGHSH, LQKENI. The CDR3 extends over 19 amino acids. DNA for the CDR3: TGTGCCAGCTCACGCGACTCAACTCGGACTAGCGGGAGGGACTACGAGCAGTACTTC. As protein: CASSRDSTRTSGRDYEQYF.

Worth noting for this clone: A far larger clone is only one base removed, so a read error is likely. This chain connects TRBV9 to TRBJ1-5; 7 positions agree with TRBD1. The CDR3 extends over 15 amino acids. Looked up from germline, CDR1 is SGDLS and CDR2 is YYNGEE. The J segment lost 1 base and the V segment lost 3 bases, leaving 4 bases of the junction unmatched. This chain's CDR3 is CASSATGASNQPQHF. DNA of the CDR3: TGTGCCAGCAGCGCCACAGGGGCCAGCAATCAGCCCCAGCATTTT.

V and J are TRBV7-3 and TRBJ2-7, with 7 bases lining up with TRBD1. The germline gives CDR1 SGHTA, CDR2 FQGTGA. The CDR3 is 13 residues long. V dropped 5 bases and J dropped 5; count of bases not matched to a gene: 6. CDR3 sequence: CASSPTGVNEQYF. The CDR3 bases are TGTGCCAGCAGCCCCACAGGGGTCAACGAGCAGTACTTC. The full variable domain, completed using reference TRBV7-3 and TRBJ2-7, is GAGVSQTPSNKVTEKGKYVELRCDPISGHTALYWYRQSLGQGPEFLIYFQGTGAADDSGLPNDRFFAVRPEGSVSTLKIQRTERGDSAVYLCASSPTGVNEQYFGPGTRLTVT.

With regard to this clone: Other DNA sequences in this specimen translate into the identical CDR3. The V and J genes are TRBV27 and TRBJ2-7; possible D gene TRBD2, 6 bases. CDR3 length: 14 residues. Trimming left V 6 bases short and J 0 bases short, with 12 bases between. The V gene's germline CDR1 is MNHEY and CDR2 SMNVEV (reference sequence). The CDR3 DNA is TGTGCCAGCAGCCACCGGGGGAGCTCCTACGAGCAGTACTTC. Translating gives CASSHRGSSYEQYF.

The genes are TRBV10-1 and TRBJ2-7; D is tentatively TRBD1 or TRBD2 (5 bases each). The CDR3 covers 12 residues. V gave up 8 bases and J gave up 2 bases, with 10 bases separating them. CDR1 is WNHNN and CDR2 is SYGVQD in the germline V gene (reference sequence). CDR3 loop: CASSGGPYEQYF. The CDR3 DNA follows: TGCGCCAGCTCTGGGGGACCCTACGAGCAGTACTTC.

The gene calls are TRBV28 and TRBJ2-7; weak D call: TRBD2 (6 bases). The CDR3 contains 14 residues. Trimming took 2 bases from V and 7 from J, leaving 15 bases between them. The germline V gene has CDR1 MDHEN and CDR2 SYDVKM. The CDR3 loop reads CASSLRGRGREQYF. CDR3 bases: TGTGCCAGCAGTTTACGCGGGCGGGGCCGGGAGCAGTACTTC.